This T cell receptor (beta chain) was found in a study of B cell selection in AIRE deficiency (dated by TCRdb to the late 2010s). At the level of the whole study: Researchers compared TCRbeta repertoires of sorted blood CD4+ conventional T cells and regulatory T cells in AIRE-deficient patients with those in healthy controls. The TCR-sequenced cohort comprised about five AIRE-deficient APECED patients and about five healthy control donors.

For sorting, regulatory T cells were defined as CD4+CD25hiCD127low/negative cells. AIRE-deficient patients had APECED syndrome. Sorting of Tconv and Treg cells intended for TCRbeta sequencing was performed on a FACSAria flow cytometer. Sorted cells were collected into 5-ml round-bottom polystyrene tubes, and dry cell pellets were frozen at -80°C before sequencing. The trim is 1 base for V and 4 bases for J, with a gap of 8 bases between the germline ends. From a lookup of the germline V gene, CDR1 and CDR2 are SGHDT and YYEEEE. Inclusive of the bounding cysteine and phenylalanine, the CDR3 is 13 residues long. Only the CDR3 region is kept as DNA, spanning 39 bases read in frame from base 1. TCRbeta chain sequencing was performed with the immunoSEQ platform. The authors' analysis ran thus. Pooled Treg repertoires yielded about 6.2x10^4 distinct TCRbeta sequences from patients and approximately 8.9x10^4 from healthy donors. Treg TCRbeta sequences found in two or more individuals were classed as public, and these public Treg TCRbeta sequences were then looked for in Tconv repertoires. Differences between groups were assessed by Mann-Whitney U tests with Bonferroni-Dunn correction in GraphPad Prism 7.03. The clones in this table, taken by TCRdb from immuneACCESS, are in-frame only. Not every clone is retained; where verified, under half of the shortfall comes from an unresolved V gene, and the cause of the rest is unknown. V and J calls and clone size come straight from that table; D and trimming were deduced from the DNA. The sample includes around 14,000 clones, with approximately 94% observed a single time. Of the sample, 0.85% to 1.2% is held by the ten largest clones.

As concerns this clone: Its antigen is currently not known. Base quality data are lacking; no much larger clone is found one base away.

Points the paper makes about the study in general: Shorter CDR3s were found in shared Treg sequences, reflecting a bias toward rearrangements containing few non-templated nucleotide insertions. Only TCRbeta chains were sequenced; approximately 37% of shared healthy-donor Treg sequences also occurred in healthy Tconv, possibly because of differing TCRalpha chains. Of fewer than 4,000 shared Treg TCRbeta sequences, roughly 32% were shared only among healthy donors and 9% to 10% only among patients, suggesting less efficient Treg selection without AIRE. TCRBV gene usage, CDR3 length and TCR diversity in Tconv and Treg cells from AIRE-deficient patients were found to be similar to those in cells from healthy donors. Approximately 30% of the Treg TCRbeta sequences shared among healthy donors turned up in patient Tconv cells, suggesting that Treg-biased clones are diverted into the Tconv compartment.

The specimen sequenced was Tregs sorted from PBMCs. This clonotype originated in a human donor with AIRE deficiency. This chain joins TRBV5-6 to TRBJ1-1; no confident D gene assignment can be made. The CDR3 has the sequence CASSLLRITEAFF. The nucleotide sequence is TGTGCCAGCAGCTTGTTACGGATCACTGAAGCTTTCTTT.